This entry concerns a single T cell receptor (beta chain). The method was immunoSEQ multiplex PCR; TCRdb's version includes in-frame clones alone and lacks a portion of them. The data hold about 84,000 clones, with less than 95% observed a single time. The data were obtained in a study of T cell changes during pregnancy in multiple sclerosis. Germline lookup yields CDR1 MNHEY and CDR2 SVGAGI. This CDR3 region has 15 residues. The V end was cut by 4 bases, the J end by 0 bases, with 7 bases between. The chain links TRBV6-5 to TRBJ1-6, with D unresolved. Sequenced here: peripheral blood, sampled in the third trimester of pregnancy. The TCR sequence derives from a female donor with multiple sclerosis, enrolled in a pregnancy study. The CDR3 region has the DNA TGTGCCAGCAGTTCCGATAGCTCCTATAATTCACCCCTCCACTTT. Protein: CASSSDSSYNSPLHF.